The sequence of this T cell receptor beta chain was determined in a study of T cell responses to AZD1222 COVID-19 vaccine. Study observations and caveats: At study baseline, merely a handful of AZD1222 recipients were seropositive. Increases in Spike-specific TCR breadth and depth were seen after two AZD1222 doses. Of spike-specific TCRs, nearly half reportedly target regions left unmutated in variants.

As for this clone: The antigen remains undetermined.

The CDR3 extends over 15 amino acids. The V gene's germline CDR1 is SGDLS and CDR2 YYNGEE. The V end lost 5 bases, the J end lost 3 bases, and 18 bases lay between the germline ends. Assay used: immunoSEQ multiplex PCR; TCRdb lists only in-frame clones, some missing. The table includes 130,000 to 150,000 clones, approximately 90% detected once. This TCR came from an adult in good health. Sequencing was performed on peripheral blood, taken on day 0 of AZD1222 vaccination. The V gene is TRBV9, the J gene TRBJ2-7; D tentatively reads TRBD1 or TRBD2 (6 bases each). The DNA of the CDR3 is TGTGCCAGCAGAGGGGGGAGACAGGTAAACTACGAGCAGTACTTC. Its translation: CASRGGRQVNYEQYF.